This TCR beta chain was recorded in a study of OX40 agonist ivuxolimab in advanced cancers. Study-level background: Ivuxolimab was an agonistic, fully human IgG2 monoclonal antibody directed against OX40 (CD134), a costimulatory receptor. Intravenous ivuxolimab was administered to patients every 2 weeks at six dose levels: 0.01, 0.1, 0.3, 1.5, 3 and 10 mg/kg. Among the 50 to 55 dose-escalation patients, 19 had hepatocellular carcinoma, around 15 melanoma, 9 renal cell carcinoma and 9 head and neck cancer. A male proportion of 82.7% and a mean age of approximately 61 years, ranging from about 23 to 90, were recorded for the dose-escalation cohort. Patients were allowed to have had prior anti-PD-1, anti-PD-L1 or anti-CTLA-4 therapy, and approximately 40% of the dose-escalation patients had previously received checkpoint inhibitors. Partial responses occurred in three dose-escalation patients, of whom one had hepatocellular carcinoma and two had cutaneous melanoma. Peripheral TCRbeta sequencing aimed to test whether ivuxolimab altered TCR sequence diversity and caused clonal T-cell expansion. The paper reports the monotherapy dose-escalation portion (N of about 50 patients) of the phase I ivuxolimab trial.

Results the study describes overall, beyond this receptor: The antigen specificity of the clonally expanded peripheral T cells was not determined. In the 0.1-3.0 mg/kg groups, partial responders had among the lowest normalized peripheral clonal expansion, particularly in CD8+ T cells. Low levels of normalized T-cell clonal expansion were also seen in some nonresponding patients. On average, CD8+ T cells showed more expanded clones than CD4+ T cells after ivuxolimab. At doses from 0.1 to 3.0 mg/kg, clonal expansion was seen in both CD4+ and CD8+ blood T cells between baseline and week 6.

The CDR3 covers 18 residues, taking in both the cysteine and the phenylalanine. Only the CDR3 part of the read is kept: 54 bases, read in frame from the first base. Per the germline V gene, SGDLS is the CDR1 and YYNGEE is the CDR2. Compared with germline, V lacks 3 bases and J lacks 3 bases; bases without a gene match: 10. Patients with autoimmune disease history or receiving systemic immunosuppression were excluded from the trial. Peripheral blood for TCR sequencing was drawn from every dose cohort at baseline, at cycle 4 day 1 and at cycle 7 day 1. The samples were drawn from a first-in-human, open-label, multicenter phase I dose-escalation trial of ivuxolimab. Adults with locally advanced or metastatic melanoma, renal cell, hepatocellular, or head and neck squamous cell carcinoma were enrolled in the trial. CD4+ and CD8+ T cells were sorted separately from peripheral blood before TCR sequencing.

To sequence the TCRbeta CDR3 region, genomic DNA was isolated from the sorted cells. The immunoSEQ Assay was used to sequence the TCRbeta CDR3 regions. This is the immuneACCESS table as TCRdb keeps it, with only in-frame sequences that have V and J called. A part of the clones is gone; compared with another copy, unresolved V genes explain less than half, and the rest is unexplained. In this sample the table shows about 69,000 clones, roughly nine tenths of which occur a single time. The ten most abundant clones make up 0.25% to 0.3% of the sample. This clone has just a few counts. What this receptor recognizes is not known. It has no much larger one-base neighbor in the sample; base qualities were not kept.

The TCR sequence derives from an adult with an advanced solid tumor such as melanoma, head and neck, liver or kidney cancer. The starting material was CD4+ or CD8+ T cells sorted from blood, obtained in a trial of the OX40 agonist ivuxolimab. The chain is encoded by TRBV9 joined to TRBJ2-1; a stretch of 12 junction bases matches TRBD2. In nucleotides, the sequence is TGTGCCAGCAGCGCGGGGCTAGCGGGAGGGCCGGGCTACAATGAGCAGTTCTTC. The translation is CASSAGLAGGPGYNEQFF.